This TCR beta chain was found in a study of shared clonotypes between healthy human individuals. At the level of the study: Each donor contributed plates that comprised three CD4 naive, three CD4 memory, two CD8 naive and one CD8 memory.

This table comes from immunoSEQ multiplex PCR, and its TCRdb copy is limited to in-frame clones, with some not included. The sample lists about 1.5 million clones; about 98% were seen once. As for this clone: Its antigen is undetermined. Other DNA sequences from this sample encode an identical CDR3 as well.

Whole-study findings and limits: Across subsets, estimated richness was generally greater for naive than for memory populations.

Trimming took 6 bases from V and 5 from J; bases not matched to a gene: 5. Looked up from germline, CDR1 is SQVTM and CDR2 is ANQGSEA. CDR3 length: 12 residues. The sample comprised naive CD4+ T cells sorted from blood. The subset denotes: CD45RA+ positively selected. J is TRBJ1-1 and V is TRBV29-1; TRBD1 aligns across 8 bases. The clonotype was recovered from a man in his thirties or forties in good health. In nucleotides, the CDR3 is TGCAGCGTCGGACAGGGAGGAACTGAAGCTTTCTTT. Translated: CSVGQGGTEAFF.